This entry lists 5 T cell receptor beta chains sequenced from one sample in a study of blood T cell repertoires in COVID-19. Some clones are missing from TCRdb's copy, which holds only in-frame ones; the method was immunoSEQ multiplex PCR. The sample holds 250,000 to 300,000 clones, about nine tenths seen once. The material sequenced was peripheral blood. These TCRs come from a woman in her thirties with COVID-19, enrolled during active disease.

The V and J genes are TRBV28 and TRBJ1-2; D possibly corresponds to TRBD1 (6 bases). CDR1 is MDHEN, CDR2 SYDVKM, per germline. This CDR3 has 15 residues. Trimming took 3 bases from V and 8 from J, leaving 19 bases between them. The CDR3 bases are TGTGCCAGCAGTTTCGGACAGTTTGTAACCCGGGGCTACACCTTC. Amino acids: CASSFGQFVTRGYTF.

The CDR3 DNA reads as TGTGCCAGCATCTACCAAGAGACCCAGTACTTC. Protein product: CASIYQETQYF. The rearrangement uses TRBV6-6 and TRBJ2-5; D gene uncertain. The CDR3 is made up of 11 amino acids. Germline V gene data show CDR1 as MNHNY and CDR2 as SVGAGI (reference sequence). Trimming took off 7 bases at V and 0 bases at J, with 3 bases between the two ends.

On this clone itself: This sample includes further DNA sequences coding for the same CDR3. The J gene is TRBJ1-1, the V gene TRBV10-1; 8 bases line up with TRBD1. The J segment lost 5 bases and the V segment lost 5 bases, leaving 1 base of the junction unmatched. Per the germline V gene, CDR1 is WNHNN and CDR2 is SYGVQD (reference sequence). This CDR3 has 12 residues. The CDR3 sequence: CASSTGGTEAFF. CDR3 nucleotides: TGCGCCAGCAGTACAGGGGGAACTGAAGCTTTCTTT.

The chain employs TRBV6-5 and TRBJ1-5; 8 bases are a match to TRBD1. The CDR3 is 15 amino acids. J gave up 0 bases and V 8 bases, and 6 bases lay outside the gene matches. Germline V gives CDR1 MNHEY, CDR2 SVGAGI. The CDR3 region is CASSSGQVSNQPQHF. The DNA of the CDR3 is TGTGCCAGCTCCTCGGGACAGGTTAGCAATCAGCCCCAGCATTTT.

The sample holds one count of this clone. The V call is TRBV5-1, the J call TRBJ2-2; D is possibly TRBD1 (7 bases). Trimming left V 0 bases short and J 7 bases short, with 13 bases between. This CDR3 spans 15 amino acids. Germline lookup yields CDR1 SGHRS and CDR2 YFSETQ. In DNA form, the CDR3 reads TGCGCCAGCAGCTTGGTTCAGGGGGGTCTCGGGGAGCTGTTTTTT. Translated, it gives CASSLVQGGLGELFF.